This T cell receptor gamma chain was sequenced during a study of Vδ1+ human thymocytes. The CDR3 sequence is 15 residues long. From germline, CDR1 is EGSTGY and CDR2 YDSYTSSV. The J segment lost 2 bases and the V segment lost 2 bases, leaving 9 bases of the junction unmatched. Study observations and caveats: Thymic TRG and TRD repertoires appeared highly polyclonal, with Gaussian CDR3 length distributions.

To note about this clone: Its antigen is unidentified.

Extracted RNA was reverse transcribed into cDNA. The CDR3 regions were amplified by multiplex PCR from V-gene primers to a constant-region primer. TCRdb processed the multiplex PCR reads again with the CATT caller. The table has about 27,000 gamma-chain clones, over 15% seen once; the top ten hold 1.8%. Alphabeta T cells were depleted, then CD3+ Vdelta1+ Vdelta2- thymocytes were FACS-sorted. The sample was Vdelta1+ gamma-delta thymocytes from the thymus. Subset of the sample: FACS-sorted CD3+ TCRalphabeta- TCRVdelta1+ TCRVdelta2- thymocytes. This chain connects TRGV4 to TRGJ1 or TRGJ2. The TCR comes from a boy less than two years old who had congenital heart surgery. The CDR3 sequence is CATWDVRWDYYKKLF. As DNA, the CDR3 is TGTGCCACCTGGGATGTTCGGTGGGATTATTATAAGAAACTCTTT.